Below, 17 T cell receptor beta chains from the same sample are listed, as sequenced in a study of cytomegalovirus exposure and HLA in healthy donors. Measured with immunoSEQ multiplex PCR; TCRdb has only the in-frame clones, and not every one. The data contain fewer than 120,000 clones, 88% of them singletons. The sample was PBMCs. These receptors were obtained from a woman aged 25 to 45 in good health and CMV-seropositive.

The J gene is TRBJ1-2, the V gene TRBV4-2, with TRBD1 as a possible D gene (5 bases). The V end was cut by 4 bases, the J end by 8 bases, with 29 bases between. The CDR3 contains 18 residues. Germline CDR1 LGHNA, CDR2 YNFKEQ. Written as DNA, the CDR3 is TGTGCCAGCAGCCCCGGGGGGGGGAGGACGGACACCACAAGGGGCTACACCTTC. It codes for CASSPGGGRTDTTRGYTF.

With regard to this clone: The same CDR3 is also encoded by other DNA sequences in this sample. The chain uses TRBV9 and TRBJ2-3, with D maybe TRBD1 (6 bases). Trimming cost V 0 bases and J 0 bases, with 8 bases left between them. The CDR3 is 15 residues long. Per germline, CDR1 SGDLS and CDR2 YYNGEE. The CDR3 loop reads CASSVVGASTDTQYF. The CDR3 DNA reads TGTGCCAGCAGCGTAGTGGGGGCGAGCACAGATACGCAGTATTTT.

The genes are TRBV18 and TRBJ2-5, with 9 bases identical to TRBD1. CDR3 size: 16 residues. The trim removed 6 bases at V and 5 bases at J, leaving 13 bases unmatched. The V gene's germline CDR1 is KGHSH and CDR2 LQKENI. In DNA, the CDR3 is TGTGCCAGCTCGAGCGGGACAGGGCGATTATCGGAGACCCAGTACTTC. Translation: CASSSGTGRLSETQYF.

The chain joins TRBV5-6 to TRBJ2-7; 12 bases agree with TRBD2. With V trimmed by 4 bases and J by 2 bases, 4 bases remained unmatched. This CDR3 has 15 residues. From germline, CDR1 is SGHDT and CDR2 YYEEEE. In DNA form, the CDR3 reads TGTGCCAGCAGCCACCCTAGCGGGAGGGCCTACGAGCAGTACTTC. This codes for CASSHPSGRAYEQYF.

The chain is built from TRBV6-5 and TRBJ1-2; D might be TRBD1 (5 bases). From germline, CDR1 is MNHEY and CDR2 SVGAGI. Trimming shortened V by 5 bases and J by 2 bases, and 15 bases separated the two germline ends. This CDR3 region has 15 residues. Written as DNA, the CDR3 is TGTGCCAGCAGTATATCCCAAGGGGCGAACTATGGCTACACCTTC. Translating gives CASSISQGANYGYTF.

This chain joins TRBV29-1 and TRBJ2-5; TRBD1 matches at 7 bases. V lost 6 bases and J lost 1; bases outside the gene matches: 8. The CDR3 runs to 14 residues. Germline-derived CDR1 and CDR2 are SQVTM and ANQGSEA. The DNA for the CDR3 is TGCAGCGTCTCCAAGGGACAGATCCAAGAGACCCAGTACTTC. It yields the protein CSVSKGQIQETQYF.

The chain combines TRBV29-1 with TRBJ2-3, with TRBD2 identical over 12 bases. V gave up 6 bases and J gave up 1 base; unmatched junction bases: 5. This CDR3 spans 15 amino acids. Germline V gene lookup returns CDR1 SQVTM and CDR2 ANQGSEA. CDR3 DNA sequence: TGCAGCGTGCAGACTAGCGGGGGCCGCACAGATACGCAGTATTTT. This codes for CSVQTSGGRTDTQYF.

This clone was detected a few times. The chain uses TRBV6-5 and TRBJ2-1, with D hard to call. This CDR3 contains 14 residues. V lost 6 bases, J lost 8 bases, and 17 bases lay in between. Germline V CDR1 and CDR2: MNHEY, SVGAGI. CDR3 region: CASSPPGIVDEQFF. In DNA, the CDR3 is TGTGCCAGCAGCCCCCCAGGAATAGTGGATGAGCAGTTCTTC.

CDR3 sequence reads: CASSGGQGNYEQYF. The CDR3 nucleotides are TGTGCCAGCAGTGGCGGACAGGGGAACTACGAGCAGTACTTC. The chain combines TRBV6-6 with TRBJ2-7; the match to TRBD1 covers 9 bases. With V trimmed by 5 bases and J by 3 bases, 5 bases remained unmatched. The CDR3 is made up of 14 amino acids. CDR1 is MNHNY, CDR2 SVGAGI, per germline (reference sequence).

The CDR3 sequence: CASSLGDRGTTGELFF. CDR3 DNA sequence: TGTGCCAGCAGCTTGGGGGACAGGGGGACCACCGGGGAGCTGTTTTTT. This chain connects TRBV7-9 to TRBJ2-2, with TRBD1 matching over 11 bases. Germline-derived CDR1 and CDR2 are SEHNR and FQNEAQ (reference sequence). The CDR3 totals 16 residues. V shed 3 bases and J 4 bases; nucleotides not matched to a gene: 4. The entire variable domain, with the rest obtained from reference TRBV7-9 and TRBJ2-2, is as follows: DTGVSQNPRHKITKRGQNVTFRCDPISEHNRLYWYRQTLGQGPEFLTYFQNEAQLEKSRLLSDRFSAERPKGSFSTLEIQRTEQGDSAMYLCASSLGDRGTTGELFFGEGSRLTVL.

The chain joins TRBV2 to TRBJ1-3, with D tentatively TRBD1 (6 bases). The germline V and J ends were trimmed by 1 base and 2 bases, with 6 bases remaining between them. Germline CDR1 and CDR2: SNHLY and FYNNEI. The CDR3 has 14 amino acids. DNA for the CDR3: TGTGCCAGCAGTGAAGGGACAGCTGGAAACACCATATATTTT. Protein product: CASSEGTAGNTIYF.

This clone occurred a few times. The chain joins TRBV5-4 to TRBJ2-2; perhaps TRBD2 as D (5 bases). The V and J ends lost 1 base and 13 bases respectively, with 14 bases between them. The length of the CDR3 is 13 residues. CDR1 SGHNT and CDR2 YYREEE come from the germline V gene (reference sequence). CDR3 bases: TGTGCCAGCAGCTTGAGAGGGTCCCGAGGGCTGTTTTTT. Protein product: CASSLRGSRGLFF.

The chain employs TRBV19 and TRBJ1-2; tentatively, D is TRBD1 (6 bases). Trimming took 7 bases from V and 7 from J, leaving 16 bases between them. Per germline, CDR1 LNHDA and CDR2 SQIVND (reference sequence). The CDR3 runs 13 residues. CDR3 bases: TGTGCCAGTATGGCGGGGGGCCCTGGTGGCTACACCTTC. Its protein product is CASMAGGPGGYTF.

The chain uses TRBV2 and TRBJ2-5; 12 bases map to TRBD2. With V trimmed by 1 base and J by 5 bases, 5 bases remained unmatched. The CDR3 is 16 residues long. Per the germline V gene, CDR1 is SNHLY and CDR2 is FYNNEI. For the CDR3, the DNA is TGTGCCAGCAGTGAAGGACTAGCGGGGGTGGGGGAGACCCAGTACTTC. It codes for CASSEGLAGVGETQYF.

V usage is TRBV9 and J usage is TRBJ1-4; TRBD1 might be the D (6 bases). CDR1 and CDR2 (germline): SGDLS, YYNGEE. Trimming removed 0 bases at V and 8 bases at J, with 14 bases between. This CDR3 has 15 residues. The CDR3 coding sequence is TGTGCCAGCAGCGTAGAGGGCAGGGGTCGGGAAAAACTGTTTTTT. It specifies CASSVEGRGREKLFF. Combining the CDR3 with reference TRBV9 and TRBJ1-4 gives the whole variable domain DSGVTQTPKHLITATGQRVTLRCSPRSGDLSVYWYQQSLDQGLQFLIQYYNGEERAKGNILERFSAQQFPDLHSELNLSSLELGDSALYFCASSVEGRGREKLFFGSGTQLSVL.

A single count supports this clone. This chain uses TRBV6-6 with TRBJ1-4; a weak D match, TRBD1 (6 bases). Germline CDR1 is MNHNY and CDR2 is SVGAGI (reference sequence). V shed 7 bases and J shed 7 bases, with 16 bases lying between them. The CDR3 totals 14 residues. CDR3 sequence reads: CASITGREGEKLFF. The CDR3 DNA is TGTGCCAGCATTACAGGGCGAGAGGGTGAAAAACTGTTTTTT.

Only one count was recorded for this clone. The CDR3 here is CASSLGRGNQPQHF. The CDR3 DNA sequence: TGTGCCAGCAGCTTAGGCAGGGGGAATCAGCCCCAGCATTTT. The chain employs TRBV5-6 and TRBJ1-5; 7 bases match TRBD1. V lost 2 bases, J lost 4 bases, and 3 bases stayed unmatched. Germline CDR1 reads SGHDT; CDR2 reads YYEEEE. This CDR3 region has 14 residues.